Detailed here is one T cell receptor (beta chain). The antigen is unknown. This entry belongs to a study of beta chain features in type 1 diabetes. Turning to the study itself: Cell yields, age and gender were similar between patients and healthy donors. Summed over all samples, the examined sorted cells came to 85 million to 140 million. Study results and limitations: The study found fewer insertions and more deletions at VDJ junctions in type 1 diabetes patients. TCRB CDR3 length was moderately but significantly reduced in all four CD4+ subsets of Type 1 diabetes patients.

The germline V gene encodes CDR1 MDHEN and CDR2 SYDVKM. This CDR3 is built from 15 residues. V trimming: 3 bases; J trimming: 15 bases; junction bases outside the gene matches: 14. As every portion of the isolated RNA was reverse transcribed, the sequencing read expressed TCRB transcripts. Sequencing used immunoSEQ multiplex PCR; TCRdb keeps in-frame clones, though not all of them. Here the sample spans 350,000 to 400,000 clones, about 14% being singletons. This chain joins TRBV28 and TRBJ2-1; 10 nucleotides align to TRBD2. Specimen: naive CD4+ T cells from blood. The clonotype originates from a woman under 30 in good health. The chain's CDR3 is CASSFPGKREGSAFF. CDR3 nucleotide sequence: TGTGCCAGCAGTTTCCCGGGAAAGCGGGAGGGCAGCGCGTTCTTC.